This T cell receptor (beta chain) was sequenced in a study of T cell responses to AZD1222 COVID-19 vaccine. The CDR3 spans 14 residues. The V and J ends lost 2 bases and 7 bases respectively, with 10 bases between them. Germline V gives CDR1 SGDLS, CDR2 YYNGEE. In the case of this clone: The antigen is undetermined.

Profiling relied on immunoSEQ multiplex PCR, and the TCRdb table lists in-frame clones only, not all of them. Of fewer than 140,000 clones listed, approximately 87% are singletons. Study conclusions and caveats: Clonal diversity was possibly underestimated, and the donors were mostly white British, with more females. Researchers report vaccine-associated CD4 TCRs spanning spike, with dominance at 160-218 and 743-854. Among AZD1222 vaccinees, only 6 or 7 were seropositive at baseline. Repertoire samples came only from after the peak T cell response.

The sequenced sample was peripheral blood, obtained on day 0 of AZD1222 vaccination. This TCR was recovered from an adult in good health. V and J are TRBV9 and TRBJ1-6, with TRBD1 as a possible D gene (6 bases). In nucleotides, the CDR3 is TGTGCCAGCAGCGTCAGGGGCGAGAATTCACCCCTCCACTTT. Translated: CASSVRGENSPLHF.